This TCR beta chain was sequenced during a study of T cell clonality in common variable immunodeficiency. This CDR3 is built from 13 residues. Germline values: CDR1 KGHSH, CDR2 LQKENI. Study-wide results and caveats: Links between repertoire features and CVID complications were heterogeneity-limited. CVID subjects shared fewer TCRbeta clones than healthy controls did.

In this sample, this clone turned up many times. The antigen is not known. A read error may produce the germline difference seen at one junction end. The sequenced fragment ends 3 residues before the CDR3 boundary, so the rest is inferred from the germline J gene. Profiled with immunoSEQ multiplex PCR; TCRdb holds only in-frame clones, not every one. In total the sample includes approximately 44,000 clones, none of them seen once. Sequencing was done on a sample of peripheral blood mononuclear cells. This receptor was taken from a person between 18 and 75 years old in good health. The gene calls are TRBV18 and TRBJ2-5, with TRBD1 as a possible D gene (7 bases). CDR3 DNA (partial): TGTGCCAGCTCGCCACAGGGGAGGGAGACC. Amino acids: CASSPQGRET. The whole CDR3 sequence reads CASSPQGRETQYF.